This T cell receptor (beta chain) came from a study of cytomegalovirus exposure and HLA in healthy donors. The PCR made use of 60 Vbeta and 13 Jbeta primers. TCRdb's table, derived via immunoSEQ multiplex PCR, lists solely in-frame clones and lacks some. The sample yields roughly 68,000 clones, about 75% seen once. The CDR3 length is 16 residues. The germline V gene encodes CDR1 SGHVS and CDR2 FQNEAQ. V was trimmed by 0 bases and J by 2 bases, leaving 14 bases between them. J is TRBJ2-7 and V is TRBV7-8, with D possibly being TRBD2 (7 bases). The sample consisted of PBMCs. The sequence was obtained from a woman aged 30 to 39 in good health and CMV-seropositive. In DNA, the CDR3 is TGTGCCAGCAGCTTAGCGGGAGGGGGTATTACCTACGAGCAGTACTTC. It is translated as CASSLAGGGITYEQYF.